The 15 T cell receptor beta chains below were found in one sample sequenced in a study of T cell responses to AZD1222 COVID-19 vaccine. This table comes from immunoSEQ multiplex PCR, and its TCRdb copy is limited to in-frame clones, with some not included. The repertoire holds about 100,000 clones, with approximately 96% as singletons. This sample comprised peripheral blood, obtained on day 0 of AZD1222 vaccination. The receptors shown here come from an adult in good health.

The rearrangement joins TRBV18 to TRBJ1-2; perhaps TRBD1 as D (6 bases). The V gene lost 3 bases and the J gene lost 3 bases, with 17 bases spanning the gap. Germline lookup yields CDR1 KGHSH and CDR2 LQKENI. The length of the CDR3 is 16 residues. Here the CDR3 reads CASSPYNRAGDYGYTF. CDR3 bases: TGTGCCAGCTCACCTTATAACAGGGCCGGCGACTATGGCTACACCTTC.

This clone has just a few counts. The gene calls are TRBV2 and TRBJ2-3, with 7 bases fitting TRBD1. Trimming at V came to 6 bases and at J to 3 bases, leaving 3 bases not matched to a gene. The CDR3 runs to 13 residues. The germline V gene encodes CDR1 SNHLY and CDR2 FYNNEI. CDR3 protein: CASRTGRTDTQYF. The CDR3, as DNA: TGTGCCAGCAGGACAGGGCGAACAGATACGCAGTATTTT.

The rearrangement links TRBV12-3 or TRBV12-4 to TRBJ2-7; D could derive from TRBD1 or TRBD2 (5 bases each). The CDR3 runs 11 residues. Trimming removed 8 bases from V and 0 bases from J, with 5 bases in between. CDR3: CASGTSYEQYF. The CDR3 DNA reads TGTGCCAGCGGGACCTCCTACGAGCAGTACTTC.

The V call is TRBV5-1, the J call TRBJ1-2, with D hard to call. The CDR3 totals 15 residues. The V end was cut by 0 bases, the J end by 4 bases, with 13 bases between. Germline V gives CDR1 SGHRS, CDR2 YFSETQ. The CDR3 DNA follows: TGCGCCAGCAGCTTGGATGGGCCCTTTCCCTATGGCTACACCTTC. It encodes CASSLDGPFPYGYTF.

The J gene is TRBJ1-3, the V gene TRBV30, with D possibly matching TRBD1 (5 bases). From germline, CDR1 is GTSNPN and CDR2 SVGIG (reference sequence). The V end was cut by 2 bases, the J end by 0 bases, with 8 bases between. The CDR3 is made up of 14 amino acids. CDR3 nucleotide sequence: TGTGCCTGGAGTCAGGGACGCTCTGGAAACACCATATATTTT. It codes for CAWSQGRSGNTIYF.

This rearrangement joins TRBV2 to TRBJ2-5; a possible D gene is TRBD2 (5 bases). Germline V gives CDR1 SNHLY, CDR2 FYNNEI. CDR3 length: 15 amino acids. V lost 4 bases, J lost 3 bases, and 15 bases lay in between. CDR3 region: CASSVEGFSKETQYF. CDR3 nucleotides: TGTGCCAGCAGTGTCGAGGGTTTCAGCAAAGAGACCCAGTACTTC.

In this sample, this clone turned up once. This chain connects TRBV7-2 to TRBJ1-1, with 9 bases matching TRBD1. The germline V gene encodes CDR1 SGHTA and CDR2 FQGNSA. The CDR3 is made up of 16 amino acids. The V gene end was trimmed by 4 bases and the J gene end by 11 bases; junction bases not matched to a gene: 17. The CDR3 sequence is CASSSPTGQGPLGAFF. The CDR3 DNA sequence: TGTGCCAGCAGCTCACCTACTGGACAGGGGCCTCTCGGGGCTTTCTTT. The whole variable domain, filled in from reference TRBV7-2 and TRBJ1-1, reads GAGVSQSPSNKVTEKGKDVELRCDPISGHTALYWYRQSLGQGLEFLIYFQGNSAPDKSGLPSDRFSAERTGGSVSTLTIQRTQQEDSAVYLCASSSPTGQGPLGAFFGQGTRLTVV.

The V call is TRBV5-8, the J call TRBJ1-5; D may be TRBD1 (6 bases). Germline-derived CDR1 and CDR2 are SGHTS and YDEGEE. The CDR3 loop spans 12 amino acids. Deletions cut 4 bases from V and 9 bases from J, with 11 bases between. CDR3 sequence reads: CASSQGHSPQHF. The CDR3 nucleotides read TGTGCCAGCAGCCAGGGACATTCGCCCCAGCATTTT.

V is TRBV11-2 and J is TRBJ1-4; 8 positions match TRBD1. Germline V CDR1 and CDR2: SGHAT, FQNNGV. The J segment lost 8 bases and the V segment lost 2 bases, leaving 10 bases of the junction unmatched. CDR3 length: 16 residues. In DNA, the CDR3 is TGTGCCAGCAGCTTATCAGGGGGCCCCTTAGGAGAAAAACTGTTTTTT. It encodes CASSLSGGPLGEKLFF.

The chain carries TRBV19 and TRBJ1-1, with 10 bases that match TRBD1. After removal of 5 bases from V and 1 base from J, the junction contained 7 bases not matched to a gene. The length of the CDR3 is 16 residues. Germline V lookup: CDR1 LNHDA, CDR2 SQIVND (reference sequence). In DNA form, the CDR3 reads TGTGCCAGTAGTCCCAGACAGGGGGCAAGGAACACTGAAGCTTTCTTT. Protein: CASSPRQGARNTEAFF.

CDR3 region: CASSGTPGNTEAFF. CDR3 bases: TGCGCCAGCAGCGGGACGCCAGGGAACACTGAAGCTTTCTTT. The chain recombines TRBV5-1 with TRBJ1-1; TRBD1 might be the D (5 bases). Germline-derived CDR1 and CDR2 are SGHRS and YFSETQ. The CDR3 contains 14 residues. V lost 4 bases and J 1 base, leaving 11 bases between the germline ends.

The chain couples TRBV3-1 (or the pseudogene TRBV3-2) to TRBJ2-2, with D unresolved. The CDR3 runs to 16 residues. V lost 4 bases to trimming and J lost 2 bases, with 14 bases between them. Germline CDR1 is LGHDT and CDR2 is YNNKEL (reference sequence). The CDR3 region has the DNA TGTGCCAGCAGCCTTCCCAGCCCACCCAACACCGGGGAGCTGTTTTTT. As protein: CASSLPSPPNTGELFF.

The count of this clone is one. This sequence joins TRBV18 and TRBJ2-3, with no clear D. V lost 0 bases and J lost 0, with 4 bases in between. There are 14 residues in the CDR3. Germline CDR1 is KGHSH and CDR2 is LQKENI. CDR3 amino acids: CASSPPTSTDTQYF. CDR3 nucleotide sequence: TGTGCCAGCTCACCACCGACTAGCACAGATACGCAGTATTTT.

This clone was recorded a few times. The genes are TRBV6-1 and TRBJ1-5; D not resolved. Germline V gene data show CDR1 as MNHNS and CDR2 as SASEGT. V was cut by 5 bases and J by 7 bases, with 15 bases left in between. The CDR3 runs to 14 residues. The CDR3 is CASSTPGYRQPQHF. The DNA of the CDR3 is TGTGCCAGCAGTACCCCGGGGTATCGGCAGCCCCAGCATTTT.

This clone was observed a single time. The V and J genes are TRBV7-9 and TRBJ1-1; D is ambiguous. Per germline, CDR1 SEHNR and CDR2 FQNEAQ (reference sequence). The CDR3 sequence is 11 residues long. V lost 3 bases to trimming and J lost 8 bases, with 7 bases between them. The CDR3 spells CASSFAGEAFF. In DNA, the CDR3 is TGTGCCAGCAGCTTTGCGGGAGAAGCTTTCTTT.